Listed here are 30 T cell receptor beta chains from one sample, sequenced in a study of vaccination and CD4 T cells after COVID-19. Cultured CD4+ T cell DNA underwent sequencing with the Oncomine TCR Beta short-read assay. From the PCR reads, TCRdb called clonotypes with MiXCR, one entry per CDR3 protein. The data hold around 25,000 distinct CDR3 sequences, with 60% observed a single time. No antigens are known for them. The treatment denotes: approximately 11-day PBMC culture with coronavirus spike peptide pools or control peptides (ViraFEST assay). The sequencing used CD4+ T cells from blood, cultured in vitro, collected after SARS-CoV-2 vaccination. These TCRs come from a human donor who received a COVID-19 vaccine.

The CDR3 loop is CSALHLAGGPLFF. CDR3 in DNA: TGCAGTGCCCTTCACCTAGCGGGGGGGCCTTTGTTCTTC. V is TRBV20-1 and J is TRBJ2-1; 12 bases align to TRBD2. CDR1 and CDR2 from the germline V gene are DFQATT and SNEGSKA (reference sequence). V shed 6 bases, J shed 15 bases, and the junction held 12 bases outside the gene matches. The CDR3 runs to 13 residues.

The V gene is TRBV30, the J gene TRBJ1-2; D is unclear. Between the trimmed V and J ends, which lost 0 bases and 5 bases, there was a span of 7 bases. The germline CDR1 and CDR2 sequences are GTSNPN and SVGIG (reference sequence). CDR3 length: 12 residues. This CDR3 is CAWSVNRYGYTF. The CDR3, as DNA: TGTGCCTGGAGTGTTAATCGTTATGGCTACACCTTC.

The chain employs TRBV6-1 and TRBJ1-4; 8 bases are shared with TRBD1. Germline CDR1 is MNHNS and CDR2 is SASEGT. The CDR3 loop spans 18 amino acids. V trimming: 6 bases; J trimming: 0 bases; junction bases outside the gene matches: 12. The CDR3 is CASRRTGSWVATNEKLFF. The CDR3 DNA reads TGTGCCAGCAGGCGGACAGGGAGTTGGGTCGCAACTAATGAAAAACTGTTTTTT.

The sample holds one count of this clonotype. The chain links TRBV6-5 to TRBJ2-1; D ambiguous. V shed 0 bases and J shed 8 bases, with 17 bases lying between them. The CDR3 runs 16 residues. The germline V gene encodes CDR1 MNHEY and CDR2 SVGAGI. The CDR3 nucleotides are TGTGCCAGCAGTTACTCGAGCCGACAAGGGTGGGATGAGCAGTTCTTC. It specifies CASSYSSRQGWDEQFF.

CDR3 residues: CASRPGLEEETQYF. CDR3 nucleotide sequence: TGTGCCAGCAGGCCGGGACTAGAAGAAGAGACCCAGTACTTC. The chain carries TRBV5-4 and TRBJ2-5; TRBD2 matches at 8 bases. The V gene end was trimmed by 5 bases and the J gene end by 3 bases; junction bases not matched to a gene: 6. In germline, CDR1 is SGHNT, CDR2 YYREEE (reference sequence). The CDR3 loop spans 14 amino acids.

The rearrangement links TRBV20-1 to TRBJ1-4, with D possibly matching TRBD1 (6 bases). The CDR3 runs to 17 residues. CDR1 is DFQATT, CDR2 SNEGSKA, per germline (reference sequence). The V end lost 0 bases, the J end lost 0 bases, and 14 bases lay between the germline ends. This CDR3 reads CSARDAWGRATNEKLFF. The CDR3 nucleotides read TGCAGTGCTAGAGATGCTTGGGGGCGTGCAACTAATGAAAAACTGTTTTTT.

In its sample, this clonotype was seen a few times. The rearrangement joins TRBV6-5 to TRBJ1-2; 12 bases align to TRBD1. Unmatched junction bases numbered 10, after V lost 4 bases and J lost 4 bases. The CDR3 is 17 residues long. The germline CDR1 and CDR2 sequences are MNHEY and SVGAGI. CDR3 loop: CASSFPPGQGAAYGYTF. DNA of the CDR3: TGTGCCAGCAGTTTCCCACCGGGACAGGGGGCGGCCTATGGCTACACCTTC.

The chain combines TRBV29-1 with TRBJ2-1, with 12 bases identical to TRBD2. J was trimmed by 6 bases and V by 6 bases; bases with no gene match: 12. Germline V gene lookup returns CDR1 SQVTM and CDR2 ANQGSEA. The length of the CDR3 is 16 residues. The DNA for the CDR3 is TGCAGCGTCAGACTCGCTAGCGGGGGGGCGCTCAATGAGCAGTTCTTC. Residues: CSVRLASGGALNEQFF.

The chain recombines TRBV24-1 with TRBJ1-6, with D perhaps TRBD1 (5 bases). V lost 7 bases and J 10 bases, leaving 13 bases between the germline ends. Germline V gene sequence: CDR1 KGHDR, CDR2 SFDVKD. There are 13 residues in the CDR3. CDR3 bases: TGTGCCACCAGGCAGGGCCCGGGGTCACCCCTCCACTTT. It specifies CATRQGPGSPLHF.

This clonotype appeared a few times. The CDR3 is CASSLGDRGYYGYTF. CDR3 in DNA: TGCGCCAGCAGCTTGGGTGACAGGGGATACTATGGCTACACCTTC. The chain joins TRBV5-1 to TRBJ1-2, with 8 nucleotides matching TRBD1. The trim removed 0 bases at V and 3 bases at J, leaving 4 bases unmatched. CDR1 SGHRS and CDR2 YFSETQ come from the germline V gene. The length of the CDR3 is 15 residues.

The chain uses TRBV19 and TRBJ1-1, with 10 bases fitting TRBD1. Germline V lookup: CDR1 LNHDA, CDR2 SQIVND (reference sequence). The CDR3 consists of 15 residues. J gave up 8 bases and V 2 bases, and 8 bases lay outside the gene matches. CDR3 in DNA: TGTGCCAGTAGTATAAAAGGGACAGGGGATAAGGAAGCTTTCTTT. Protein product: CASSIKGTGDKEAFF.

To note about this clonotype: One junction end does not reproduce the germline sequence, and a read error may be involved. The rearrangement uses TRBV6-4 and TRBJ1-5, with 8 positions matching TRBD1. Looked up from germline, CDR1 is MRHNA and CDR2 is SNTAGT. The CDR3 length is 14 residues. CDR3 in DNA: TGTGCCAGCAGTCCCGGGACAGGCAAACAGCCCCAGCATTTT. Its translation is CASSPGTGKQPQHF.

The V call is TRBV7-9, the J call TRBJ1-3; possible D gene TRBD1, 5 bases. V was trimmed by 6 bases and J by 1 base, leaving 7 bases between them. The germline CDR1 and CDR2 sequences are SEHNR and FQNEAQ (reference sequence). There are 13 residues in the CDR3. CDR3 loop: CASRGPSGNTIYF. The CDR3 nucleotides read TGTGCCAGCAGGGGACCTTCTGGAAACACCATATATTTT.

The chain couples TRBV19 to TRBJ1-6, with no clear D. The V end was cut by 4 bases, the J end by 11 bases, with 15 bases between. CDR3 size: 14 residues. CDR1 is LNHDA and CDR2 is SQIVND in the germline V gene (reference sequence). The DNA for the CDR3 is TGTGCCAGTAGTACAGACCGATCTGGGACACCCCTCCACTTT. Protein product: CASSTDRSGTPLHF.

In its sample, this clonotype was seen a few times. This rearrangement joins TRBV7-3 to TRBJ1-4; D unclear. Germline lookup yields CDR1 SGHTA and CDR2 FQGTGA. Trimming pared 5 bases from V and 7 bases from J, leaving 8 bases between. The CDR3 contains 12 residues. The CDR3 DNA sequence: TGTGCCAGCAGCCCGGGAAGTGAAAAACTGTTTTTT. Its translation is CASSPGSEKLFF.

V and J are TRBV5-1 and TRBJ2-5, with 7 nucleotides matching TRBD1. The junction had 5 bases not matched to a gene; V was cut back by 4 bases and J by 2 bases. This CDR3 is 14 amino acids long. The V gene's germline CDR1 is SGHRS and CDR2 YFSETQ. CDR3 bases: TGCGCCAGCAGCCCCACAGGGGCACAAGAGACCCAGTACTTC. It codes for CASSPTGAQETQYF.

The chain uses TRBV7-8 and TRBJ1-1; D perhaps matches TRBD1 (5 bases). Trimming pared 5 bases from V and 10 bases from J, leaving 11 bases between. The V gene's germline CDR1 is SGHVS and CDR2 FQNEAQ. The CDR3 loop spans 11 amino acids. Written as DNA, the CDR3 is TGTGCCAGCAGCGTGGGGGGGGGAGCTTTCTTT. It codes for CASSVGGGAFF.

The V call is TRBV19, the J call TRBJ2-2, with D tentatively TRBD2 (5 bases). The CDR3 spans 15 residues. The V gene's germline CDR1 is LNHDA and CDR2 SQIVND (reference sequence). V was clipped by 3 bases and J by 0 bases, with 8 bases between them. CDR3 in DNA: TGTGCCAGTAGTATTGGACTCGCGAACACCGGGGAGCTGTTTTTT. This codes for CASSIGLANTGELFF.

This clonotype was detected only a few times. This sequence joins TRBV12-3 or TRBV12-4 and TRBJ1-6; 8 bases fit TRBD1. This CDR3 comprises 14 residues. V gave up 6 bases and J gave up 7 bases; unmatched junction bases: 5. The CDR3 DNA is TGTGCCAGCAGGTCCACAGGGGGGAATTCACCCCTCCACTTT. This gives the protein CASRSTGGNSPLHF.

V gene TRBV5-1 combines with J gene TRBJ2-5, with a tentative D call TRBD1 (6 bases). This CDR3 is 14 amino acids long. Trimming took 5 bases from V and 5 from J, leaving 16 bases between them. Germline lookup yields CDR1 SGHRS and CDR2 YFSETQ. The CDR3 loop is CASRTGPGVETQYF. The CDR3 DNA is TGCGCCAGCAGGACGGGACCAGGGGTGGAGACCCAGTACTTC.

This chain joins TRBV27 and TRBJ2-7, with a tentative D call TRBD2 (5 bases). This CDR3 region has 15 residues. CDR1 and CDR2 from the germline V gene are MNHEY and SMNVEV (reference sequence). The ends were cut back, 6 bases at V and 6 bases at J, with 21 bases in the middle. The CDR3 reads CASSLLRSNAGEQYF. The DNA of the CDR3 is TGTGCCAGCAGCCTCTTACGGTCGAACGCGGGCGAGCAGTACTTC.

This clonotype was counted only a few times. The chain links TRBV7-2 to TRBJ1-6, with 7 bases matching TRBD1. CDR1 is SGHTA, CDR2 FQGNSA, per germline. This CDR3 comprises 15 residues. V was clipped by 5 bases and J by 5 bases; unmatched bases: 6. Here the CDR3 reads CASSQQGGNNSPLHF. CDR3 nucleotides: TGTGCCAGCAGCCAGCAGGGGGGGAATAATTCACCCCTCCACTTT.

This clonotype was found a few times. The J gene is TRBJ2-5, the V gene TRBV7-8, with 9 nucleotides matching TRBD1. The J segment lost 6 bases and the V segment lost 5 bases, leaving 7 bases of the junction unmatched. CDR1 is SGHVS and CDR2 is FQNEAQ in the germline V gene. CDR3 length: 14 residues. CDR3: CASSHRQGVQTQYF. CDR3 bases: TGTGCCAGCAGCCACCGACAGGGGGTACAGACCCAGTACTTC.

The chain links TRBV7-6 to TRBJ1-1; unclear D gene. V was trimmed by 5 bases and J by 1 base, leaving 11 bases between them. This CDR3 spans 14 amino acids. CDR1 and CDR2 (germline): SGHVS, FNYEAQ. In DNA form, the CDR3 reads TGTGCCAGCAGCCCAAGTCCAGGGAACACTGAAGCTTTCTTT. Encoded protein: CASSPSPGNTEAFF.

The chain combines TRBV9 with TRBJ2-1; no reliable D call. V was trimmed by 0 bases and J by 9 bases, leaving 4 bases between them. The CDR3 totals 11 residues. Per germline, CDR1 SGDLS and CDR2 YYNGEE. CDR3 loop: CASSVGGEQFF. CDR3 DNA: TGTGCCAGCAGCGTAGGGGGTGAGCAGTTCTTC. The full variable domain, its missing parts supplied by reference TRBV9 and TRBJ2-1, is DSGVTQTPKHLITATGQRVTLRCSPRSGDLSVYWYQQSLDQGLQFLIQYYNGEERAKGNILERFSAQQFPDLHSELNLSSLELGDSALYFCASSVGGEQFFGPGTRLTVL.

This clonotype was seen only a few times. V gene TRBV20-1 combines with J gene TRBJ2-3, with D perhaps matching TRBD1 (5 bases). Germline values: CDR1 DFQATT, CDR2 SNEGSKA (reference sequence). The CDR3 length is 16 residues. V shed 0 bases and J shed 0 bases, with 13 bases lying between them. CDR3 region: CSARDSGAASTDTQYF. The CDR3 nucleotides are TGCAGTGCTAGAGATAGTGGGGCAGCTAGCACAGATACGCAGTATTTT.

The rearrangement uses TRBV7-3 and TRBJ2-5, with D perhaps given as TRBD1 or TRBD2 (6 bases each). CDR1 and CDR2 (germline): SGHTA, FQGTGA. The CDR3 consists of 15 residues. V dropped 2 bases and J dropped 4 bases, with 14 bases sitting between them. CDR3: CASSLSGGIGETQYF. CDR3 sequence (DNA): TGTGCCAGCAGCTTATCCGGGGGCATCGGAGAGACCCAGTACTTC.

The V call is TRBV10-3, the J call TRBJ1-6; 9 nucleotides match TRBD1. Per germline, CDR1 ENHRY and CDR2 SYGVKD. This CDR3 is built from 18 residues. V shed 8 bases, J shed 0 bases, and the junction held 11 bases outside the gene matches. The CDR3 protein is CAIRGIGTGSSYNSPLHF. The DNA for the CDR3 is TGTGCCATCCGCGGGATCGGGACAGGGAGCTCCTATAATTCACCCCTCCACTTT.

The chain links TRBV6-5 to TRBJ1-3, with TRBD1 identical over 7 bases. The CDR3 contains 15 residues. V trimming: 4 bases; J trimming: 1 base; junction bases outside the gene matches: 4. The V gene's germline CDR1 is MNHEY and CDR2 SVGAGI. The CDR3 bases are TGTGCCAGCAGTTCGGGCAGGGGGTCTGGAAACACCATATATTTT. This sequence encodes CASSSGRGSGNTIYF.

The gene calls are TRBV20-1 and TRBJ1-4, with TRBD1 matching over 7 bases. Germline values: CDR1 DFQATT, CDR2 SNEGSKA (reference sequence). The ends lost 3 bases at V and 5 bases at J; junction bases unmatched: 6. The CDR3 loop spans 14 amino acids. CDR3 in amino acids: CSASRDSRNEKLFF. CDR3 coding DNA: TGCAGTGCTAGCAGGGACAGCCGGAATGAAAAACTGTTTTTT.